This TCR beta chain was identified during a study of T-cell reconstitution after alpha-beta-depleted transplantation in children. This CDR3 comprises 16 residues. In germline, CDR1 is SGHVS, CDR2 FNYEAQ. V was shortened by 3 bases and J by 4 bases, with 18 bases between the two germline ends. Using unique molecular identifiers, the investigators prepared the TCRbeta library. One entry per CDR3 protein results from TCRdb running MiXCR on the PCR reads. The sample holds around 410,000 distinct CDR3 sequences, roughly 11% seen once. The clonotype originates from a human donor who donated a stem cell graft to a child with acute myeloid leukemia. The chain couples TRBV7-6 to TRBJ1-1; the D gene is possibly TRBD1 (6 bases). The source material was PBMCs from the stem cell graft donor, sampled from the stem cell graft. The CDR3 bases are TGTGCCAGCAGCTTCCGAGCCTCCGGGGGCCCCACTGAAGCTTTCTTT. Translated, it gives CASSFRASGGPTEAFF.